This T cell receptor beta chain appears in the sequencing data of a study of T cells after yellow fever vaccination. General observations from the study: Although the secondary response was weaker, it peaked faster, at day 5 versus 15. Subsequent booster samples again held most clones from primary vaccination (more than 95% CD4, nearly 90% CD8).

V was shortened by 6 bases and J by 1 base, with 10 bases between the two germline ends. This CDR3 contains 13 residues. Each CDR3 protein is one row after TCRdb ran MiXCR on the 5' RACE reads. The data contain tens of thousands of distinct CDR3 sequences, more than 5.5% of them singletons. This clonotype was counted many times. What it recognizes is unknown. Sequences were derived from CD8+ T cells sorted from PBMCs, sampled around 10 days after the first yellow fever vaccination. The chain is built from TRBV12-3 or TRBV12-4 and TRBJ2-7; D is ambiguous. The source is a man aged 18 to 29 who received the YFV17D yellow fever vaccine. This CDR3 reads CASRTHGSYEQYF. As DNA, the CDR3 is TGTGCCAGCAGGACACATGGATCCTACGAGCAGTACTTC.